This entry lists 25 T cell receptor beta chains sequenced from one sample in a study of T cells after yellow fever vaccination. TCRdb analysed the 5' RACE reads with MiXCR anew, one entry per CDR3 protein. The sample records 25,000 to 35,000 distinct CDR3 sequences, 3.5% to 5% being singletons. This specimen was CD8+ T cells sorted from PBMCs, taken 5 days after the yellow fever booster vaccination. The receptors stem from a man aged 25-45 years who received the YFV17D yellow fever vaccine.

This clonotype was seen ten or more times. The chain combines TRBV5-1 with TRBJ2-7; 8 bases map to TRBD1. CDR1 and CDR2 (germline): SGHRS, YFSETQ. V lost 1 base to trimming and J lost 0 bases; unmatched junction nucleotides: 3. The CDR3 runs 15 residues. The CDR3 DNA is TGCGCCAGCAGCTTGTCAGGGGGCGCCTCCTACGAGCAGTACTTC. As protein: CASSLSGGASYEQYF.

This clonotype was picked up many times. This chain connects TRBV12-3 or TRBV12-4 to TRBJ2-7; 11 nucleotides line up with TRBD2. The CDR3 sequence is 15 residues long. V lost 6 bases to trimming and J lost 3 bases; unmatched junction nucleotides: 7. CDR3 nucleotide sequence: TGTGCCAGCAGAGAAATCGGGACTAGCGGCTACGAGCAGTACTTC. Its protein is CASREIGTSGYEQYF.

This clonotype was counted many times. V and J are TRBV5-5 and TRBJ1-2; D is uncertain. Germline V gene sequence: CDR1 SGHKS, CDR2 YYEKEE (reference sequence). V lost 0 bases, J lost 8 bases, and 8 bases lay in between. The CDR3 length is 12 residues. As DNA, the CDR3 is TGTGCCAGCAGCTTGGGAGGGTCCGGCTACACCTTC. Residues: CASSLGGSGYTF.

In this sample, this clonotype turned up many times. This chain links TRBV7-2 with TRBJ2-4, with 9 positions matching TRBD1. V lost 6 bases and J lost 8; bases outside the gene matches: 5. Germline V gene data show CDR1 as SGHTA and CDR2 as FQGNSA. The CDR3 covers 13 residues. The CDR3 sequence is CASRNRDRDIQYF. The CDR3 nucleotides are TGTGCCAGCAGAAACCGGGACAGGGACATTCAGTACTTC.

This clonotype has a count of ten or more. The V gene is TRBV6-1, the J gene TRBJ2-1; TRBD2 matches 12 bases. The CDR3 length is 17 residues. V gave up 6 bases and J gave up 2 bases; unmatched junction bases: 8. Germline assignment: CDR1 MNHNS and CDR2 SASEGT. The DNA for the CDR3 is TGTGCCAGCAGCTCCGGGACTAGCGGGCCAACCTACAATGAGCAGTTCTTC. Translated: CASSSGTSGPTYNEQFF.

This clonotype was seen many times. This rearrangement joins TRBV24-1 to TRBJ2-1, with a weak D call TRBD2 (6 bases). With 5 bases removed from V and 6 bases from J, the gap between germline ends came to 19 bases. The CDR3 runs 16 residues. From germline, CDR1 is KGHDR and CDR2 SFDVKD. Written as DNA, the CDR3 is TGTGCCACCAGTGCCTTGACTAGAATTTCGGGCAATGAGCAGTTCTTC. Translating gives CATSALTRISGNEQFF.

This clonotype was counted at least ten times. This chain connects TRBV5-6 to TRBJ2-1; the D gene is possibly TRBD2 (6 bases). The CDR3 spans 16 residues. The V end was cut by 4 bases, the J end by 4 bases, with 18 bases between. CDR1 is SGHDT and CDR2 is YYEEEE in the germline V gene. CDR3: CASSPMEGPRYNEQFF. The CDR3 DNA is TGTGCCAGCAGCCCGATGGAGGGGCCACGATACAATGAGCAGTTCTTC.

This clonotype was counted at least ten times. This sequence joins TRBV10-3 and TRBJ2-7; D is possibly TRBD1 (6 bases). Per the germline V gene, CDR1 is ENHRY and CDR2 is SYGVKD. V gave up 8 bases and J gave up 1 base, with 12 bases separating them. CDR3 size: 13 residues. The CDR3 nucleotides read TGTGCCATCGGCCTGGACAGATCCTACGAGCAGTACTTC. Its translation is CAIGLDRSYEQYF.

Ten or more counts support this clonotype. The rearrangement joins TRBV5-4 to TRBJ2-1; D is ambiguous. Germline V gene lookup returns CDR1 SGHNT and CDR2 YYREEE (reference sequence). V was clipped by 1 base and J by 3 bases, with 14 bases between them. The CDR3 totals 16 residues. CDR3 protein: CASSLRLTQVYNEQFF. As DNA, the CDR3 is TGTGCCAGCAGCTTGAGACTGACGCAGGTCTACAATGAGCAGTTCTTC.

This clonotype was recorded at least ten times. This chain links TRBV6-2 or TRBV6-3 with TRBJ2-1; D might be TRBD2 (6 bases). Trimming took 2 bases from V and 10 from J, leaving 18 bases between them. The CDR3 consists of 15 residues. Per the germline V gene, CDR1 is MNHEY and CDR2 is SVGEGT. For the CDR3, the DNA is TGTGCCAGCAGTTACCTTGGGACGGGAGAGGTAGAGCAGTTCTTC. This translates into CASSYLGTGEVEQFF.

This clonotype has ten or more counts. The chain uses TRBV28 and TRBJ2-6; 9 bases line up with TRBD1. Germline V gives CDR1 MDHEN, CDR2 SYDVKM. The CDR3 extends over 18 amino acids. V trimming: 5 bases; J trimming: 3 bases; junction bases outside the gene matches: 11. This CDR3 is CASSLFGTGFSGANVLTF. The CDR3 DNA reads TGTGCCAGCAGTCTTTTCGGGACAGGGTTTAGTGGGGCCAACGTCCTGACTTTC.

This clonotype was counted many times. The chain joins TRBV30 to TRBJ2-7; tentative D call: TRBD1 (5 bases). Germline CDR1 reads GTSNPN; CDR2 reads SVGIG (reference sequence). The CDR3 is 12 residues long. Trimming pared 4 bases from V and 6 bases from J, leaving 13 bases between. The CDR3 nucleotides read TGTGCCTGGAATGTAGGGGTTCTCGAGCAGTACTTC. Protein sequence: CAWNVGVLEQYF.

In this sample, this clonotype turned up many times. The chain couples TRBV12-5 to TRBJ1-2; D unclear. Per germline, CDR1 LGHNT and CDR2 FRNRAP. This CDR3 spans 16 amino acids. V was trimmed by 7 bases and J by 4 bases, leaving 22 bases between them. The CDR3 bases are TGTGCTAGTGTCTTTGAGGCCTCCGAACTCAGCTATGGCTACACCTTC. It encodes CASVFEASELSYGYTF.

This clonotype was seen repeatedly, ten times or more. The rearrangement links TRBV7-9 to TRBJ1-4; D remains ambiguous. The germline V gene encodes CDR1 SEHNR and CDR2 FQNEAQ (reference sequence). Trimming left V 5 bases short and J 8 bases short, with 18 bases between. CDR3 size: 15 residues. The CDR3 nucleotides read TGTGCCAGCAGCGGGCTAACGGACCGTAGCGAAAAACTGTTTTTT. The encoded protein is CASSGLTDRSEKLFF.

The sample holds many counts of this clonotype. This chain joins TRBV7-2 and TRBJ1-1; D is unresolved. CDR1 is SGHTA and CDR2 is FQGNSA in the germline V gene. The CDR3 is made up of 14 amino acids. The V and J ends lost 2 bases and 0 bases respectively, with 7 bases between them. CDR3 in DNA: TGTGCCAGCAGCTTATGGACTATGAACACTGAAGCTTTCTTT. Protein sequence: CASSLWTMNTEAFF.

In its sample, this clonotype was seen many times. V and J are TRBV7-9 and TRBJ2-5, with 8 bases that match TRBD2. The CDR3 contains 16 residues. V lost 8 bases and J lost 7; bases outside the gene matches: 18. Germline CDR1 SEHNR, CDR2 FQNEAQ (reference sequence). CDR3 sequence reads: CASGGVALAALGTQYF. As DNA, the CDR3 is TGTGCCAGCGGGGGGGTTGCACTAGCGGCCCTGGGGACCCAGTACTTC.

This clonotype was observed at least ten times. The chain combines TRBV5-6 with TRBJ1-1; perhaps TRBD1 as D (6 bases). V was pared by 4 bases and J by 5 bases, with 18 bases between. The CDR3 totals 15 residues. CDR1 and CDR2 from the germline V gene are SGHDT and YYEEEE. This chain's CDR3 is CASSPDQGLETEAFF. DNA for the CDR3: TGTGCCAGCAGCCCCGACCAGGGGCTGGAAACTGAAGCTTTCTTT.

This clonotype came up a few times. The V call is TRBV5-6, the J call TRBJ2-5, with D perhaps TRBD1 or TRBD2 (5 bases each). Germline loops: CDR1 SGHDT, CDR2 YYEEEE. This CDR3 is 12 amino acids long. Deletions cut 10 bases from V and 7 bases from J, with 17 bases between. DNA for the CDR3: TGTGCCTCTTTGAGGGGCGGAGGGACCCAGTACTTC. Amino acid sequence: CASLRGGGTQYF.

This clonotype occurred many times. This chain uses TRBV15 with TRBJ2-4; D is unclear. V dropped 0 bases and J dropped 3 bases, with 12 bases sitting between them. Looked up from germline, CDR1 is LNHNV and CDR2 is YYDKDF (reference sequence). The CDR3 contains 16 residues. CDR3: CATSRDYPRGKNIQYF. The CDR3 coding sequence is TGTGCCACCAGCAGAGATTACCCCCGAGGCAAAAACATTCAGTACTTC.

This clonotype showed up many times. The CDR3 protein is CASMGASGVYNEQFF. The CDR3 nucleotides are TGTGCCAGCATGGGGGCTAGCGGGGTTTACAATGAGCAGTTCTTC. The chain carries TRBV6-5 and TRBJ2-1; 9 bases agree with TRBD2. The germline V gene has CDR1 MNHEY and CDR2 SVGAGI. V lost 7 bases to trimming and J lost 4 bases; unmatched junction nucleotides: 8. The CDR3 length is 15 residues.

There are many counts of this clonotype. The V call is TRBV6-5, the J call TRBJ2-7; 9 bases are shared with TRBD1. Germline-derived CDR1 and CDR2 are MNHEY and SVGAGI. The CDR3 runs 15 residues. The V segment lost 2 bases and the J segment 4 bases; nucleotides outside the gene matches: 6. The CDR3 DNA follows: TGTGCCAGCAGTTACGGACAGGGGCATAGGTACGAGCAGTACTTC. Amino acids: CASSYGQGHRYEQYF.

In this sample, this clonotype turned up many times. The rearrangement uses TRBV20-1 and TRBJ2-7, with 7 nucleotides matching TRBD1. V lost 2 bases to trimming and J lost 1 base; unmatched junction nucleotides: 5. Germline values: CDR1 DFQATT, CDR2 SNEGSKA (reference sequence). This CDR3 comprises 14 residues. The CDR3 DNA sequence: TGCAGTGCTAGAAACCGACAGGGATCCTACGAGCAGTACTTC. Translation: CSARNRQGSYEQYF.

This clonotype has ten or more counts. CDR3 in DNA: TGTGCCAGCAGCTTTATGGCCGCCGGGATCCCTTATTACGAGCAGTACTTC. Translation: CASSFMAAGIPYYEQYF. V gene TRBV12-3 or TRBV12-4 combines with J gene TRBJ2-7; D is possibly TRBD2 (5 bases). V was shortened by 6 bases and J by 4 bases, with 25 bases between the two germline ends. This CDR3 region has 17 residues.

This clonotype has ten or more counts. The rearrangement links TRBV4-1 to TRBJ2-2; TRBD1 or TRBD2 may be the D gene (6 bases each). V lost 0 bases, J lost 7 bases, and 15 bases lay in between. The CDR3 is made up of 16 amino acids. The germline V gene encodes CDR1 MGHRA and CDR2 YSYEKL. CDR3 nucleotides: TGCGCCAGCAGCCAAGATGGGGGGCTAGGGGACGGGGAGCTGTTTTTT. Amino acid sequence: CASSQDGGLGDGELFF.

This clonotype has ten or more counts. The chain employs TRBV6-2 or TRBV6-3 and TRBJ2-7; a possible D gene is TRBD2 (6 bases). The CDR3 has 14 residues. CDR1 is MNHEY and CDR2 is SVGEGT in the germline V gene. V lost 11 bases and J lost 1, with 18 bases in between. DNA for the CDR3: TGTGCCTCCCGACCCGGAGGGCCATCCTACGAGCAGTACTTC. Amino acids: CASRPGGPSYEQYF.